These 18 T cell receptor beta chains share one sample of origin, sequenced in a study of shared clonotypes between healthy human individuals. The method was immunoSEQ multiplex PCR; TCRdb's version includes in-frame clones alone and lacks a portion of them. In the table there are 2 million to 2.5 million clones, about 95% of which are singletons. Naivety among CD8 cells was defined by CD45RO negativity and positive CCR7 selection, thereby excluding terminally differentiated effector memory CD45RA+ cells. The sample taken for sequencing was naive CD8+ T cells sorted from blood. These receptors originate from a man between 18 and 29 years old in good health.

As concerns this clone: Distinct nucleotide sequences in the sample also encode this CDR3. This chain connects TRBV11-2 to TRBJ2-7; TRBD2 is a possible D gene (7 bases). Germline loops: CDR1 SGHAT, CDR2 FQNNGV. Trimming cost V 1 base and J 2 bases, with 9 bases left between them. The CDR3 sequence is 14 residues long. CDR3 nucleotide sequence: TGTGCCAGCAGCTTAGGAGGGGGGGCCTACGAGCAGTACTTC. Translating it yields CASSLGGGAYEQYF.

The chain carries TRBV5-6 and TRBJ2-5, with TRBD1 matching over 10 bases. Germline V CDR1 and CDR2: SGHDT, YYEEEE. Trimming removed 0 bases from V and 1 base from J; junction bases left unmatched: 0. The CDR3 covers 15 residues. The CDR3 loop is CASSLGTGGQETQYF. CDR3 bases: TGTGCCAGCAGCTTGGGGACAGGGGGCCAAGAGACCCAGTACTTC.

V usage is TRBV19 and J usage is TRBJ1-5; D remains unclear. The CDR3 is made up of 14 amino acids. In germline, CDR1 is LNHDA, CDR2 SQIVND (reference sequence). V was shortened by 3 bases and J by 7 bases, with 13 bases between the two germline ends. CDR3 nucleotides: TGTGCCAGTAGTATGAGGGCAGTATTGCAGCCCCAGCATTTT. This codes for CASSMRAVLQPQHF.

The V call is TRBV5-1, the J call TRBJ2-1, with 10 bases fitting TRBD2. CDR1 and CDR2 from the germline V gene are SGHRS and YFSETQ. CDR3 length: 15 amino acids. V lost 0 bases, J lost 10 bases, and 7 bases stayed unmatched. This chain's CDR3 is CASSLAGTSAGEQFF. CDR3 bases: TGCGCCAGCAGCTTGGCTGGGACTAGCGCCGGGGAGCAGTTCTTC.

The chain joins TRBV27 to TRBJ1-5; D remains ambiguous. The germline gives CDR1 MNHEY, CDR2 SMNVEV (reference sequence). The CDR3 sequence is 14 residues long. Trimming pared 3 bases from V and 5 bases from J, leaving 11 bases between. The CDR3 loop is CASSLHGKDQPQHF. The CDR3 nucleotides are TGTGCCAGCAGTTTGCACGGGAAGGATCAGCCCCAGCATTTT.

The rearrangement links TRBV15 to TRBJ2-7; perhaps D is TRBD1 or TRBD2 (5 bases each). Germline-derived CDR1 and CDR2 are LNHNV and YYDKDF (reference sequence). The germline V and J ends were trimmed by 6 bases and 4 bases, with 13 bases remaining between them. There are 13 residues in the CDR3. The CDR3: CATRRDHQYEQYF. The CDR3 region has the DNA TGTGCCACCAGACGGGACCACCAATACGAGCAGTACTTC.

The chain couples TRBV15 to TRBJ2-5; D not resolved. Germline V gives CDR1 LNHNV, CDR2 YYDKDF (reference sequence). Trimming removed 5 bases from V and 2 bases from J, with 12 bases in between. The CDR3 sequence is 14 residues long. The CDR3 protein is CATSDGWEQETQYF. The CDR3, as DNA: TGTGCCACCAGCGATGGTTGGGAACAAGAGACCCAGTACTTC.

The rearrangement links TRBV4-1 to TRBJ2-1; D ambiguous. CDR3 size: 14 residues. V lost 0 bases and J lost 8, with 11 bases in between. The germline gives CDR1 MGHRA, CDR2 YSYEKL. The CDR3 reads CASSQEVPRDEQFF. The CDR3 DNA reads as TGCGCCAGCAGCCAAGAGGTCCCCCGGGATGAGCAGTTCTTC.

The chain joins TRBV4-1 to TRBJ2-3; D gene uncertain. Trimming took off 5 bases at V and 0 bases at J, with 9 bases between the two ends. There are 14 residues in the CDR3. From germline, CDR1 is MGHRA and CDR2 YSYEKL. The chain's CDR3 is CASSVRSSTDTQYF. The CDR3 bases are TGCGCCAGCAGCGTCCGGTCTAGCACAGATACGCAGTATTTT.

The chain links TRBV7-9 to TRBJ2-7; 13 positions agree with TRBD2. J was trimmed by 3 bases and V by 5 bases; bases with no gene match: 7. CDR1 is SEHNR, CDR2 FQNEAQ, per germline (reference sequence). CDR3 length equals 16 residues. In DNA, the CDR3 is TGTGCCAGCAGCAAAACCGGACTAGCGGGAGTCTACGAGCAGTACTTC. Protein product: CASSKTGLAGVYEQYF.

The chain is built from TRBV11-2 and TRBJ2-1; 11 positions agree with TRBD2. V gave up 5 bases and J gave up 9 bases; unmatched junction bases: 9. Germline CDR1 reads SGHAT; CDR2 reads FQNNGV. The CDR3 totals 15 residues. CDR3 in DNA: TGTGCCAGCAGCCCGGGTAGCGGGGGGGCTGGTGAGCAGTTCTTC. Residues: CASSPGSGGAGEQFF.

The V call is TRBV4-2, the J call TRBJ2-1; no reliable D call. CDR1 and CDR2 from the germline V gene are LGHNA and YNFKEQ. The CDR3 sequence is 17 residues long. Trimming left V 3 bases short and J 0 bases short, with 15 bases between. For the CDR3, the DNA is TGTGCCAGCAGCCAGGAGACCGGGTCTAGCTCCTACAATGAGCAGTTCTTC. This encodes CASSQETGSSSYNEQFF.

This clone was counted between two and nine times. This CDR3 is also generated by other DNA sequences in the sample. The J gene is TRBJ1-5, the V gene TRBV18, with D unclear. V shed 1 base and J shed 4 bases, with 5 bases lying between them. Germline CDR1 reads KGHSH; CDR2 reads LQKENI. The CDR3 spans 13 residues. As DNA, the CDR3 is TGTGCCAGCTCACCACAAGGAAATCAGCCCCAGCATTTT. Residues: CASSPQGNQPQHF.

V is TRBV30 and J is TRBJ2-1; either TRBD1 or TRBD2 may supply D (5 bases each). The ends were cut back, 4 bases at V and 8 bases at J, with 18 bases in the middle. CDR1 is GTSNPN, CDR2 SVGIG, per germline (reference sequence). This CDR3 spans 14 amino acids. Here the CDR3 DNA reads TGTGCCTGGAATTCTCAACACGTGGGGGATGAGCAGTTCTTC. Its translation: CAWNSQHVGDEQFF.

This chain connects TRBV13 to TRBJ1-6, with D uncertain. The CDR3 is 16 residues long. CDR1 and CDR2 (germline): PRHDT, FYEKMQ (reference sequence). V shed 0 bases and J shed 7 bases, with 13 bases lying between them. CDR3 sequence: CASSLGWEGNNSPLHF. CDR3 coding DNA: TGTGCCAGCAGCTTAGGATGGGAGGGTAACAATTCACCCCTCCACTTT. The variable domain in full, completed from reference TRBV13 and TRBJ1-6, reads AAGVIQSPRHLIKEKRETATLKCYPIPRHDTVYWYQQGPGQDPQFLISFYEKMQSDKGSIPDRFSAQQFSDYHSELNMSSLELGDSALYFCASSLGWEGNNSPLHFGNGTRLTVT.

This chain connects TRBV7-9 to TRBJ1-4; the D is unclear. The CDR3 is 15 residues long. Germline assignment: CDR1 SEHNR and CDR2 FQNEAQ (reference sequence). Trimming shortened V by 1 base and J by 5 bases, and 11 bases separated the two germline ends. The CDR3, as DNA: TGTGCCAGCAGCTTAGACCCGGGTCCCAATGAAAAACTGTTTTTT. Its protein product is CASSLDPGPNEKLFF.

The rearrangement uses TRBV5-1 and TRBJ2-7, with unresolved D. V was trimmed by 4 bases and J by 0 bases, leaving 8 bases between them. The CDR3 consists of 13 residues. CDR1 and CDR2 from the germline V gene are SGHRS and YFSETQ. In nucleotides, the CDR3 is TGCGCCAGCAGCCAGCTCCCCTCCTACGAGCAGTACTTC. Translation: CASSQLPSYEQYF.

With regard to this clone: The sample carries other DNA sequences with the same CDR3. The chain carries TRBV27 and TRBJ1-4; no reliable D call. Germline-derived CDR1 and CDR2 are MNHEY and SMNVEV (reference sequence). The CDR3 is 13 amino acids. V lost 3 bases, J lost 2 bases, and 4 bases lay in between. The CDR3 region is CASSLVTNEKLFF. In DNA, the CDR3 is TGTGCCAGCAGTTTGGTCACTAATGAAAAACTGTTTTTT.